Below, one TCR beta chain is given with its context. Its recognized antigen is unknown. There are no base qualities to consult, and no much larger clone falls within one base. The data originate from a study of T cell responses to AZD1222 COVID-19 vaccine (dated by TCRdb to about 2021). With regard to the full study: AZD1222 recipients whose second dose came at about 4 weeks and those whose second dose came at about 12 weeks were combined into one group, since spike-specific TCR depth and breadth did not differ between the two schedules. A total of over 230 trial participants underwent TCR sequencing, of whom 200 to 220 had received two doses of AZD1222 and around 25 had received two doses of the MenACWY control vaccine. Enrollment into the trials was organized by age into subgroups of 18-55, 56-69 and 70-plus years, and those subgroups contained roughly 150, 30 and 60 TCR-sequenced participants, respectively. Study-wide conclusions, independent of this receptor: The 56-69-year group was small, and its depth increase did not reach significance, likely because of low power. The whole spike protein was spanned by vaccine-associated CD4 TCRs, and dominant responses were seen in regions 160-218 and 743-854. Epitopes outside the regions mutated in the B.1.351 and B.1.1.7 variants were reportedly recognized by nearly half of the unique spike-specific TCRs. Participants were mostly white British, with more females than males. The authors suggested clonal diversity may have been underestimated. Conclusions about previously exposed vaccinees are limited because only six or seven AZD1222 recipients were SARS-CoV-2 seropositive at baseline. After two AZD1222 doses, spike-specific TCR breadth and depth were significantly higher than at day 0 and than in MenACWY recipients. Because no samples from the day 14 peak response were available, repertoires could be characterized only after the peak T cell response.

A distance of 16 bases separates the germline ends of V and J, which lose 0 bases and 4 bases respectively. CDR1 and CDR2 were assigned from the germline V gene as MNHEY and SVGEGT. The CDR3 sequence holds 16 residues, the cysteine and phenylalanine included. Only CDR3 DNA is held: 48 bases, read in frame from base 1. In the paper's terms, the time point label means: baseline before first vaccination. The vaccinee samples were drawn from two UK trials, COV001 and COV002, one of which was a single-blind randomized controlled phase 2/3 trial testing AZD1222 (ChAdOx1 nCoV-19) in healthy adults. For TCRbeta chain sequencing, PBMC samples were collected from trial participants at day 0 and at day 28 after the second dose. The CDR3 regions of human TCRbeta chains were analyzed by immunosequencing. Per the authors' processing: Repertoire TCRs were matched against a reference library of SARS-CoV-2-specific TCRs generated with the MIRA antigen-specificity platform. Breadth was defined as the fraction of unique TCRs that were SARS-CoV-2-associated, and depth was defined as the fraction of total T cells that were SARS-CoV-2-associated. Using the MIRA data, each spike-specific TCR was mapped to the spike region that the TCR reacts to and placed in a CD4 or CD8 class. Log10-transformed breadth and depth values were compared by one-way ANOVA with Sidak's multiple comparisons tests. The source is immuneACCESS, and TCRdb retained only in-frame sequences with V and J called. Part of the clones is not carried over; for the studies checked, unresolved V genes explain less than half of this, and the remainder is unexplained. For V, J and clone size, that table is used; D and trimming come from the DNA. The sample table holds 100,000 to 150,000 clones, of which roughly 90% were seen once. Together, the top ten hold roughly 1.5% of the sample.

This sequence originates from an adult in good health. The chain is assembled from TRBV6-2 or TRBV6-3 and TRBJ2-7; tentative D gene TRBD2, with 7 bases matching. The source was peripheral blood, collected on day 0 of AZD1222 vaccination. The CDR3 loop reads CASSYSRGGKLYEQYF. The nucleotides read TGTGCCAGCAGTTACTCGAGGGGGGGAAAGTTATACGAGCAGTACTTC.